This TCR beta chain was sequenced during a study of blood T cell repertoires in COVID-19. Study-level information: COVID-19 samples from acute and convalescent phases originated in the United States, Italy and Spain. PBMCs, B-cell-depleted T cells, or T cells provided the cDNA or gDNA that made up the material.

This CDR3 spans 11 amino acids. Germline-derived CDR1 and CDR2 are SNHLY and FYNNEI. Trimming stripped 7 bases from V and 2 bases from J, with 5 bases between. In the original analysis: Amplification of reference gene primers was used by the study to estimate nucleated cell counts. Assay: immunoSEQ multiplex PCR; the TCRdb copy retains only in-frame clones and omits some. For V, J and clone size, that table is used; D and trimming come from the DNA. The table shows 250,000 to 300,000 clones, with around 79% occurring only once. This clone appeared once. The sample was peripheral blood. The receptor comes from a woman aged 80 or over with acute or convalescent COVID-19. This chain links TRBV2 with TRBJ2-5; D is unclear. CDR3 nucleotides: TGTGCCAGCACTGTACAAGAGACCCAGTACTTC. This gives the protein CASTVQETQYF.